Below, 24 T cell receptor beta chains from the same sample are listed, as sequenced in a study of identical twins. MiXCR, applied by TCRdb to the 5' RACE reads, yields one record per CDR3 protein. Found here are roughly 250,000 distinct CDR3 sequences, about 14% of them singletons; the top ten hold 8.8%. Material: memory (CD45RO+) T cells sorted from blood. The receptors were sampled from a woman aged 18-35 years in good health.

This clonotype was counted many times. The DNA for the CDR3 is TGTGCCAGCAGACAGGGGTCCTCCTACGAGCAGTACTTC. Translated: CASRQGSSYEQYF. The rearrangement uses TRBV3-1 and TRBJ2-7; 7 bases are a match to TRBD1. The junction had 2 bases not matched to a gene; V was cut back by 6 bases and J by 0 bases. From germline, CDR1 is LGHDT and CDR2 YNNKEL (reference sequence). CDR3 length: 13 residues.

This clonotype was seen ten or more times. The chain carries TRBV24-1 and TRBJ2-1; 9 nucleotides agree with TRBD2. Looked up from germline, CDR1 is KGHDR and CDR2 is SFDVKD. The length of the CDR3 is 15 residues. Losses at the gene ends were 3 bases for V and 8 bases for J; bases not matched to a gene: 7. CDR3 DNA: TGTGCCACCAGTGATCCGGCGGGAGGGCCCCATGAGCAGTTCTTC. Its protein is CATSDPAGGPHEQFF.

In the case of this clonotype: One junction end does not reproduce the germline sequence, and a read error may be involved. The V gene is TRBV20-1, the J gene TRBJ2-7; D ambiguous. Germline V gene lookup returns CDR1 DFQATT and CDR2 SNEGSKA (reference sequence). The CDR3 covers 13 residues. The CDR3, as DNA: TGCAGTGCAAGAGGAGCGTATGGGGACGAGCAGTACTTC. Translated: CSARGAYGDEQYF.

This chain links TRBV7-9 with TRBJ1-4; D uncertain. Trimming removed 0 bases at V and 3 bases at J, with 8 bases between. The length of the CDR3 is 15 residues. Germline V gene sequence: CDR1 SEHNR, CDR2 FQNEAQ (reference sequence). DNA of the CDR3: TGTGCCAGCAGCTTAGCATTTGGGTCTAATGAAAAACTGTTTTTT. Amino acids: CASSLAFGSNEKLFF. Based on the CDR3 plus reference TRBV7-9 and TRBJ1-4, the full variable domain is DTGVSQNPRHKITKRGQNVTFRCDPISEHNRLYWYRQTLGQGPEFLTYFQNEAQLEKSRLLSDRFSAERPKGSFSTLEIQRTEQGDSAMYLCASSLAFGSNEKLFFGSGTQLSVL.

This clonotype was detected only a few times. CDR3 in amino acids: CASSLVLNGRASYNEQFF. DNA of the CDR3: TGTGCCAGCAGCTTAGTCCTCAACGGTAGGGCATCTTACAATGAGCAGTTCTTC. The gene calls are TRBV11-1 and TRBJ2-1; no clear D. The CDR3 is 18 amino acids. Trimming pared 1 base from V and 4 bases from J, leaving 20 bases between. In germline, CDR1 is SGHAT, CDR2 FQDESV (reference sequence).

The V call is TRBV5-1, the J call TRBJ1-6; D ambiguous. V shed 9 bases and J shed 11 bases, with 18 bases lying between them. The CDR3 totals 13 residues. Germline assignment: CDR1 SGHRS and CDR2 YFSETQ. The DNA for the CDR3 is TGCGCCACCTCTGTGGGCAGCCACACACCCCTCCACTTT. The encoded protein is CATSVGSHTPLHF.

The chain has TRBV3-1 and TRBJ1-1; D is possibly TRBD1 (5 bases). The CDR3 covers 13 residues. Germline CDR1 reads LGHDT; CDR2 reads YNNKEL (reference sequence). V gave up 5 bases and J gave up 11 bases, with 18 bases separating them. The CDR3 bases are TGTGCCAGCAGCTCCCCAGCTGGGGGGGAGGCTTTCTTT. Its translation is CASSSPAGGEAFF. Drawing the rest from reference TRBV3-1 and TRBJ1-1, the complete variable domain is DTAVSQTPKYLVTQMGNDKSIKCEQNLGHDTMYWYKQDSKKFLKIMFSYNNKELIINETVPNRFSPKSPDKAHLNLHINSLELGDSAVYFCASSSPAGGEAFFGQGTRLTVV.

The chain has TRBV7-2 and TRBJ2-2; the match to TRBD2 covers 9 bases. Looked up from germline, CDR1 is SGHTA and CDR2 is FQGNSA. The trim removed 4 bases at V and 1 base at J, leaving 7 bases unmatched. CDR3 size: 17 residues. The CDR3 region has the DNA TGTGCCAGCAGCTCCAGAGGTAGCGGGAGGAACACCGGGGAGCTGTTTTTT. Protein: CASSSRGSGRNTGELFF. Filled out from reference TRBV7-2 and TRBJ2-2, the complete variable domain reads GAGVSQSPSNKVTEKGKDVELRCDPISGHTALYWYRQSLGQGLEFLIYFQGNSAPDKSGLPSDRFSAERTGGSVSTLTIQRTQQEDSAVYLCASSSRGSGRNTGELFFGEGSRLTVL.

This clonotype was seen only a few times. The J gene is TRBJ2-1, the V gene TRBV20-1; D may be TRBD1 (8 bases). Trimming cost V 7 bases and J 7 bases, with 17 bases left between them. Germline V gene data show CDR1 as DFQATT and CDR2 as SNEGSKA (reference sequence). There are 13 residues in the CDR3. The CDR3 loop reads CSVWTGRGNEQFF. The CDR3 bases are TGCAGTGTCTGGACAGGGCGGGGGAATGAGCAGTTCTTC.

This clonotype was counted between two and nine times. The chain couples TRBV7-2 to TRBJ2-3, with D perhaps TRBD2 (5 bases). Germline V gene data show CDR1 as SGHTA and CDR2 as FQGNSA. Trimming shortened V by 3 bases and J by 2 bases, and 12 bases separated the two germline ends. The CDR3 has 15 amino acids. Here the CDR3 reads CASSLSPGFTDTQYF. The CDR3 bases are TGTGCCAGCAGCTTGTCTCCGGGGTTCACAGATACGCAGTATTTT.

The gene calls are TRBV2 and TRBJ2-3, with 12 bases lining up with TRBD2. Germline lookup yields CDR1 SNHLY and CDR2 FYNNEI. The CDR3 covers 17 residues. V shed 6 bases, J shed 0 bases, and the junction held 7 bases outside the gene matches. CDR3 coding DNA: TGTGCCAGCAGCCTGACTAGCGGGGGCTCAAGCACAGATACGCAGTATTTT. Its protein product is CASSLTSGGSSTDTQYF. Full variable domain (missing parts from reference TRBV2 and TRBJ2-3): EPEVTQTPSHQVTQMGQEVILRCVPISNHLYFYWYRQILGQKVEFLVSFYNNEISEKSEIFDDQFSVERPDGSNFTLKIRSTKLEDSAMYFCASSLTSGGSSTDTQYFGPGTRLTVL.

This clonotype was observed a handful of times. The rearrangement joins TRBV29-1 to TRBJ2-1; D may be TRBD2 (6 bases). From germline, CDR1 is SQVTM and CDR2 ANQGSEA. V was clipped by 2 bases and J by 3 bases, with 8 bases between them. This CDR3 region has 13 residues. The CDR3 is CSVERRGYNEQFF. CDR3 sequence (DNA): TGCAGCGTTGAACGGAGGGGCTACAATGAGCAGTTCTTC.

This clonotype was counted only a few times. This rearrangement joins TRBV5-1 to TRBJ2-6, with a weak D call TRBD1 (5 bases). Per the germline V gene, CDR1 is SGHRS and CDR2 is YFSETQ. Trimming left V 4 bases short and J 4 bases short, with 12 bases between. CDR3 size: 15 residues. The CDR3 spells CASSLRESGANVLTF. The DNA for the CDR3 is TGCGCCAGCAGCCTCAGGGAATCGGGGGCCAACGTCCTGACTTTC.

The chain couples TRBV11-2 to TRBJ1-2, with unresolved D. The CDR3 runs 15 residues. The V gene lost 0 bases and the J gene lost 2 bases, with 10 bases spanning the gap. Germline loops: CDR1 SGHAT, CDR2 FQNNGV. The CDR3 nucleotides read TGTGCCAGCAGCTTAGAGCCCGACGCAAACTATGGCTACACCTTC. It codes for CASSLEPDANYGYTF.

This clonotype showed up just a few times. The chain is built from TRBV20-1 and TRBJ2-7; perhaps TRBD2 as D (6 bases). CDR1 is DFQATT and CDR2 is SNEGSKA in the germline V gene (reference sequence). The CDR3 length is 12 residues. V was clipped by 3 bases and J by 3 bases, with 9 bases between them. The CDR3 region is CSARASDYEQYF. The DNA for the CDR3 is TGCAGTGCTAGGGCTAGCGACTACGAGCAGTACTTC.

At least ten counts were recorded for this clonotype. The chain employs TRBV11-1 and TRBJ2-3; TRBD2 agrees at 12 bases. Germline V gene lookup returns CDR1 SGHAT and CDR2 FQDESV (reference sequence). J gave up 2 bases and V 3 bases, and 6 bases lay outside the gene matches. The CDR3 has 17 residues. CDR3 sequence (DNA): TGTGCCAGCAGCTTGCTCCGGACTAGCGGGGACACAGATACGCAGTATTTT. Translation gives CASSLLRTSGDTDTQYF.

This CDR3 reads CSARDPFSESSYNEQFF. CDR3 nucleotide sequence: TGCAGTGCTAGAGATCCTTTCAGTGAATCCTCCTACAATGAGCAGTTCTTC. This chain links TRBV20-1 with TRBJ2-1, with D hard to call. This CDR3 has 17 residues. Germline V lookup: CDR1 DFQATT, CDR2 SNEGSKA (reference sequence). The V end lost 0 bases, the J end lost 0 bases, and 15 bases lay between the germline ends.

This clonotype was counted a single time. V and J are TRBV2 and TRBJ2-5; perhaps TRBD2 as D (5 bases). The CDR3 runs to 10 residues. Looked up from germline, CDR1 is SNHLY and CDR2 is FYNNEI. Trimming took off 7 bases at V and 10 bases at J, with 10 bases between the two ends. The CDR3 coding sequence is TGTGCCAGCATCCGAGAGGGCCAGTACTTC. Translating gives CASIREGQYF.

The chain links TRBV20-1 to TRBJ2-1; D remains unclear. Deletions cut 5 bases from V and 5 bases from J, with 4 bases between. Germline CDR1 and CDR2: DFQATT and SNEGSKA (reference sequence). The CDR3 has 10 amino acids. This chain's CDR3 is CSALHNEQFF. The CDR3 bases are TGCAGTGCTCTCCACAATGAGCAGTTCTTC.

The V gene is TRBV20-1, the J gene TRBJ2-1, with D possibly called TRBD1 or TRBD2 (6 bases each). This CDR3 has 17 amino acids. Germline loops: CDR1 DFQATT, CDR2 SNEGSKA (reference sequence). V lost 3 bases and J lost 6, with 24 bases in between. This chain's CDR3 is CSASFWATGAYGNEQFF. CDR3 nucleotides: TGCAGTGCTAGCTTTTGGGCCACGGGGGCTTACGGCAATGAGCAGTTCTTC.

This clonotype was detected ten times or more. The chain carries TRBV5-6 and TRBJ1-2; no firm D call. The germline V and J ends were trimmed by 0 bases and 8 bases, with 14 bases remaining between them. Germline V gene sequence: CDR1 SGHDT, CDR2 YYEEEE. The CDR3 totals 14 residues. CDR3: CASSLAKWVDGYTF. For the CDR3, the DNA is TGTGCCAGCAGCTTGGCCAAGTGGGTCGACGGCTACACCTTC.

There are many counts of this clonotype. DNA for the CDR3: TGTGCCAGCAGTTTGTACGGCCTATCTGGAAACACCATATATTTT. Its protein product is CASSLYGLSGNTIYF. The chain uses TRBV12-3 or TRBV12-4 and TRBJ1-3; D is unclear. The CDR3 extends over 15 amino acids. V lost 3 bases and J lost 1, with 10 bases in between.

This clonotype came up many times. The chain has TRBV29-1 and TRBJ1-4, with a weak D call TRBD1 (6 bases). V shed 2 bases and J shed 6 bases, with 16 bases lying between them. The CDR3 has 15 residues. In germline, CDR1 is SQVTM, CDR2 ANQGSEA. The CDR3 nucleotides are TGCAGCGTTGAAATAGGGGCAGGGGAGGATGAAAAACTGTTTTTT. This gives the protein CSVEIGAGEDEKLFF.

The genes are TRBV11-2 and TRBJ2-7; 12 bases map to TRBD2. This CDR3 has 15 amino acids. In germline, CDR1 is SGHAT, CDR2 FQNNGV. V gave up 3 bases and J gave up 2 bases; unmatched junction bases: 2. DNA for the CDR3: TGTGCCAGCAGCTTCGGACTAGCGGGGACCTACGAGCAGTACTTC. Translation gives CASSFGLAGTYEQYF.